This T cell receptor (beta chain) was sequenced for a study of blood T cell repertoires in COVID-19. Clones were read by immunoSEQ multiplex PCR, and TCRdb kept only the in-frame ones, dropping some. The sample records about 430,000 clones, around 87% being singletons. Germline lookup yields CDR1 SGDLS and CDR2 YYNGEE. V was shortened by 3 bases and J by 8 bases, with 18 bases between the two germline ends. This CDR3 region has 15 residues. This receptor was taken from a young woman with acute COVID-19. V usage is TRBV9 and J usage is TRBJ2-1, with D unclear. The specimen sequenced was PBMCs or T cells enriched from blood (not recorded which). The CDR3 sequence: CASSGSGFQVDEQFF. DNA for the CDR3: TGTGCCAGCAGCGGGTCAGGATTCCAAGTGGATGAGCAGTTCTTC.